The clone carrying this T cell receptor beta chain was recorded a few times. The antigen is undetermined. The sample belongs to a study of T cell repertoires in cytomegalovirus infection. On the study more broadly: Recently described HLA-C-restricted plus well-studied HLA-B-restricted CMV epitopes were used. Through public TCR beta signatures, both CMV infection and matching HLA type were indicated.

The germline V gene encodes CDR1 MNHEY and CDR2 SMNVEV (reference sequence). The V gene end was trimmed by 1 base and the J gene end by 2 bases; junction bases not matched to a gene: 2. CDR3 length equals 17 residues. Via MiXCR, TCRdb re-called the reads, giving one row per CDR3 protein. The table includes some 800,000 distinct CDR3 sequences, approximately 32% detected once. This clonotype originated in a human donor in good health (CMV status not recorded). Some clones in this sample may be carry-over from other donors' samples. The gene calls are TRBV27 and TRBJ2-1; 13 bases agree with TRBD2. The sequencing used cultured CD8+ T cells from PBMCs, collected from culture after CMV antigen stimulation. CDR3 DNA sequence: TGTGCCAGCAGTTTATTAGGGACTAGCGGGGCCTACAATGAGCAGTTCTTC. This translates into CASSLLGTSGAYNEQFF.